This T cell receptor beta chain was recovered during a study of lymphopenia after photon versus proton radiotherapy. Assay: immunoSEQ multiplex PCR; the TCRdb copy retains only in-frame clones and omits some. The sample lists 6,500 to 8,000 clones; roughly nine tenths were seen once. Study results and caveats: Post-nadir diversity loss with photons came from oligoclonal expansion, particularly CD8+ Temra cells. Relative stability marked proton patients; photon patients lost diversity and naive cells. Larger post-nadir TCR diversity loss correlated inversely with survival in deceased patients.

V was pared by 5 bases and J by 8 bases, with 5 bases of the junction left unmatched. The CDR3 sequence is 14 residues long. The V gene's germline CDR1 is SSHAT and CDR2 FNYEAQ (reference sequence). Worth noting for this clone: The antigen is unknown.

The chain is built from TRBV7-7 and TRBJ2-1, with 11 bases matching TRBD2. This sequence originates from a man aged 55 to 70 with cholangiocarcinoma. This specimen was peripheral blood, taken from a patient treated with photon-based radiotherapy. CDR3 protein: CASSPLAGGHEQFF. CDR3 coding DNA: TGTGCCAGCAGCCCCCTAGCGGGGGGACATGAGCAGTTCTTC.